Below are 21 T cell receptor beta chains sequenced from a single sample in a study of CD8 T cells in ankylosing spondylitis. TCRdb processed the 5' RACE reads anew with MiXCR; each CDR3 protein has one entry. The table includes around 39,000 distinct CDR3 sequences, approximately 10% detected once. The specimen was synovial fluid, either unsorted or a sorted T cell fraction (not recorded which). These TCRs come from a male donor with ankylosing spondylitis.

This clonotype was recorded at least ten times. The V and J genes are TRBV5-4 and TRBJ1-4; D is undetermined. The CDR3 extends over 13 amino acids. CDR1 is SGHNT and CDR2 is YYREEE in the germline V gene (reference sequence). Trimming stripped 0 bases from V and 6 bases from J, with 6 bases between. CDR3 residues: CASSLAYDEKLFF. As DNA, the CDR3 is TGTGCCAGCAGCTTGGCCTACGATGAAAAACTGTTTTTT.

This rearrangement joins TRBV5-1 to TRBJ2-1, with 8 bases lining up with TRBD2. Germline V lookup: CDR1 SGHRS, CDR2 YFSETQ. V shed 0 bases and J 0 bases; nucleotides not matched to a gene: 8. CDR3 length: 18 residues. Here the CDR3 reads CASSLAQLAASSYNEQFF. CDR3 DNA: TGCGCCAGCAGCTTGGCCCAACTAGCGGCGAGCTCCTACAATGAGCAGTTCTTC.

This clonotype showed up many times. The rearrangement joins TRBV7-6 to TRBJ2-2; maybe TRBD1 (6 bases). The CDR3 extends over 16 amino acids. The V and J ends lost 5 bases and 1 base respectively, with 14 bases between them. Germline V lookup: CDR1 SGHVS, CDR2 FNYEAQ. CDR3 in DNA: TGTGCCAGCAGCAAACAGGGACGCGTGAACACCGGGGAGCTGTTTTTT. Encoded protein: CASSKQGRVNTGELFF.

In this sample, this clonotype turned up many times. CDR3 DNA sequence: TGCAGCGTCTTGGGACAGTCCGGCTCCTACGAGCAGTACTTC. This translates into CSVLGQSGSYEQYF. The V gene is TRBV29-1, the J gene TRBJ2-7; 7 positions match TRBD1. This CDR3 has 14 amino acids. CDR1 and CDR2 (germline): SQVTM, ANQGSEA. V was pared by 6 bases and J by 0 bases, with 8 bases of the junction left unmatched.

This clonotype has just a few counts. This chain joins TRBV20-1 and TRBJ1-5; 7 bases line up with TRBD1. The CDR3 has 17 amino acids. Germline V gene data show CDR1 as DFQATT and CDR2 as SNEGSKA (reference sequence). J was trimmed by 3 bases and V by 0 bases; bases with no gene match: 11. The CDR3 spells CSARDQRDRAINQPQHF. CDR3 bases: TGCAGTGCTAGAGATCAACGAGACAGGGCAATCAATCAGCCCCAGCATTTT.

The V call is TRBV7-6, the J call TRBJ1-6, with D uncertain. Germline V gene data show CDR1 as SGHVS and CDR2 as FNYEAQ. This CDR3 is built from 12 residues. With 5 bases removed from V and 10 bases from J, the gap between germline ends came to 9 bases. The CDR3 coding sequence is TGTGCCAGCAGCCCGGTGAACTCACCCCTCCACTTT. Protein product: CASSPVNSPLHF.

The chain links TRBV4-1 to TRBJ2-7; D call uncertain. This CDR3 has 15 amino acids. V was pared by 4 bases and J by 2 bases, with 15 bases between. Germline V lookup: CDR1 MGHRA, CDR2 YSYEKL. The DNA for the CDR3 is TGCGCCAGCAGCCGGACGGACGGACCTCCCTACGAGCAGTACTTC. The encoded protein is CASSRTDGPPYEQYF.

This clonotype was seen a few times. The CDR3 loop is CSARSGLTYEQYF. The DNA of the CDR3 is TGCAGTGCTAGATCTGGTCTGACCTACGAGCAGTACTTC. The chain joins TRBV20-1 to TRBJ2-7; D is ambiguous. The CDR3 loop spans 13 amino acids. Germline assignment: CDR1 DFQATT and CDR2 SNEGSKA (reference sequence). Trimming took off 2 bases at V and 2 bases at J, with 10 bases between the two ends.

This clonotype was observed at least ten times. The V call is TRBV7-8, the J call TRBJ2-1; D ambiguous. CDR3 length: 16 residues. Germline V CDR1 and CDR2: SGHVS, FQNEAQ. The V and J ends lost 0 bases and 0 bases respectively, with 9 bases between them. The CDR3 is CASSLAFVSSYNEQFF. CDR3 bases: TGTGCCAGCAGCTTAGCCTTCGTTAGCTCCTACAATGAGCAGTTCTTC.

In this sample, this clonotype turned up a few times. The V call is TRBV14, the J call TRBJ1-1; D is ambiguous. The CDR3 totals 11 residues. Trimming removed 3 bases from V and 6 bases from J, with 5 bases in between. Germline values: CDR1 SGHDN, CDR2 FVKESK. The CDR3 region has the DNA TGTGCCAGCAGCCAGTCTCCTGAAGCTTTCTTT. This codes for CASSQSPEAFF.

This clonotype appeared a few times. V usage is TRBV5-1 and J usage is TRBJ2-7; 7 bases fit TRBD1. V shed 6 bases, J shed 3 bases, and the junction held 12 bases outside the gene matches. The CDR3 is made up of 15 amino acids. Germline V gene lookup returns CDR1 SGHRS and CDR2 YFSETQ. The CDR3 DNA sequence: TGCGCCAGCACTCCCGTTGAACAGGGGCTCTACGAGCAGTACTTC. Encoded protein: CASTPVEQGLYEQYF.

The V gene is TRBV28, the J gene TRBJ2-7; 11 bases match TRBD2. Germline V gene data show CDR1 as MDHEN and CDR2 as SYDVKM. The CDR3 loop spans 18 amino acids. V shed 2 bases and J 4 bases; nucleotides not matched to a gene: 13. The CDR3 here is CASSLTTSGRLGSYEQYF. CDR3 DNA sequence: TGTGCCAGCAGTTTAACCACTAGCGGGAGATTGGGGTCGTACGAGCAGTACTTC.

This clonotype was counted between two and nine times. Here the CDR3 reads CASSLRGFNTEAFF. The CDR3 DNA is TGTGCCAGCAGCTTGAGGGGGTTCAACACTGAAGCTTTCTTT. The chain links TRBV11-2 to TRBJ1-1; possible D gene TRBD1, 6 bases. Germline V gene lookup returns CDR1 SGHAT and CDR2 FQNNGV. This CDR3 has 14 amino acids. V was pared by 3 bases and J by 2 bases, with 10 bases between.

This clonotype is medium-sized (0.01 to 0.1%) within its sample. The chain combines TRBV6-1 with TRBJ1-2; D not certain. The CDR3 covers 15 residues. Germline assignment: CDR1 MNHNS and CDR2 SASEGT. The V gene lost 5 bases and the J gene lost 6 bases, with 19 bases spanning the gap. The CDR3 loop reads CASSPYSLSVDGYTF. The CDR3 DNA sequence: TGTGCCAGCAGTCCATACAGTCTCTCCGTCGATGGCTACACCTTC.

The chain uses TRBV15 and TRBJ2-3, with a possible D match to TRBD1 (5 bases). The germline CDR1 and CDR2 sequences are LNHNV and YYDKDF (reference sequence). This CDR3 has 14 amino acids. V shed 3 bases and J shed 8 bases, with 15 bases lying between them. This CDR3 reads CATSSPDSDRTQYF. The CDR3 nucleotides are TGTGCCACCAGCAGCCCCGACAGTGATCGTACGCAGTATTTT.

This clonotype was recorded a few times. This chain connects TRBV29-1 to TRBJ1-1; tentatively, D is TRBD1 (5 bases). The germline V gene encodes CDR1 SQVTM and CDR2 ANQGSEA. V was trimmed by 4 bases and J by 5 bases, leaving 14 bases between them. The CDR3 runs to 13 residues. The CDR3 here is CSVVLWGGTEAFF. CDR3 coding DNA: TGCAGCGTTGTATTGTGGGGGGGGACTGAAGCTTTCTTT.

This sequence joins TRBV29-1 and TRBJ2-3, with D possibly called TRBD1 or TRBD2 (5 bases each). The CDR3 is 13 residues long. V lost 7 bases and J lost 1, with 12 bases in between. Germline assignment: CDR1 SQVTM and CDR2 ANQGSEA. The CDR3 protein is CSALGTGTDTQYF. The CDR3 DNA follows: TGCAGCGCCCTCGGGACGGGCACAGATACGCAGTATTTT.

This clonotype was detected many times. The chain's CDR3 is CATSSGQTYEQYF. CDR3 nucleotide sequence: TGTGCCACCAGCTCGGGACAGACCTACGAGCAGTACTTC. The chain carries TRBV15 and TRBJ2-7; 7 nucleotides align to TRBD1. V dropped 5 bases and J dropped 2; count of bases not matched to a gene: 3. CDR1 is LNHNV, CDR2 YYDKDF, per germline (reference sequence). This CDR3 has 13 amino acids.

At least ten counts were recorded for this clonotype. CDR3 coding DNA: TGCAGTGCTAGAGCCCTCGAGACAGGGGACAATTCACCCCTCCACTTT. This encodes CSARALETGDNSPLHF. V and J are TRBV20-1 and TRBJ1-6, with 8 bases identical to TRBD1. The CDR3 contains 16 residues. Trimming at V came to 1 base and at J to 7 bases, leaving 9 bases not matched to a gene. CDR1 is DFQATT and CDR2 is SNEGSKA in the germline V gene (reference sequence).

This clonotype was seen a few times. The rearrangement joins TRBV24-1 to TRBJ2-2; D gene unclear. This CDR3 has 12 residues. V gave up 8 bases and J gave up 3 bases, with 6 bases separating them. CDR1 and CDR2 from the germline V gene are KGHDR and SFDVKD. The CDR3 spells CATKHDTGELFF. The CDR3 bases are TGTGCCACCAAGCATGACACCGGGGAGCTGTTTTTT.

This clonotype occurred many times. The chain couples TRBV7-8 to TRBJ2-7, with D perhaps TRBD2 (5 bases). The CDR3 runs to 12 residues. From germline, CDR1 is SGHVS and CDR2 FQNEAQ. V lost 2 bases to trimming and J lost 4 bases, with 6 bases between them. CDR3 sequence (DNA): TGTGCCAGCAGCTTATGGGAGTACGAGCAGTACTTC. It encodes CASSLWEYEQYF.